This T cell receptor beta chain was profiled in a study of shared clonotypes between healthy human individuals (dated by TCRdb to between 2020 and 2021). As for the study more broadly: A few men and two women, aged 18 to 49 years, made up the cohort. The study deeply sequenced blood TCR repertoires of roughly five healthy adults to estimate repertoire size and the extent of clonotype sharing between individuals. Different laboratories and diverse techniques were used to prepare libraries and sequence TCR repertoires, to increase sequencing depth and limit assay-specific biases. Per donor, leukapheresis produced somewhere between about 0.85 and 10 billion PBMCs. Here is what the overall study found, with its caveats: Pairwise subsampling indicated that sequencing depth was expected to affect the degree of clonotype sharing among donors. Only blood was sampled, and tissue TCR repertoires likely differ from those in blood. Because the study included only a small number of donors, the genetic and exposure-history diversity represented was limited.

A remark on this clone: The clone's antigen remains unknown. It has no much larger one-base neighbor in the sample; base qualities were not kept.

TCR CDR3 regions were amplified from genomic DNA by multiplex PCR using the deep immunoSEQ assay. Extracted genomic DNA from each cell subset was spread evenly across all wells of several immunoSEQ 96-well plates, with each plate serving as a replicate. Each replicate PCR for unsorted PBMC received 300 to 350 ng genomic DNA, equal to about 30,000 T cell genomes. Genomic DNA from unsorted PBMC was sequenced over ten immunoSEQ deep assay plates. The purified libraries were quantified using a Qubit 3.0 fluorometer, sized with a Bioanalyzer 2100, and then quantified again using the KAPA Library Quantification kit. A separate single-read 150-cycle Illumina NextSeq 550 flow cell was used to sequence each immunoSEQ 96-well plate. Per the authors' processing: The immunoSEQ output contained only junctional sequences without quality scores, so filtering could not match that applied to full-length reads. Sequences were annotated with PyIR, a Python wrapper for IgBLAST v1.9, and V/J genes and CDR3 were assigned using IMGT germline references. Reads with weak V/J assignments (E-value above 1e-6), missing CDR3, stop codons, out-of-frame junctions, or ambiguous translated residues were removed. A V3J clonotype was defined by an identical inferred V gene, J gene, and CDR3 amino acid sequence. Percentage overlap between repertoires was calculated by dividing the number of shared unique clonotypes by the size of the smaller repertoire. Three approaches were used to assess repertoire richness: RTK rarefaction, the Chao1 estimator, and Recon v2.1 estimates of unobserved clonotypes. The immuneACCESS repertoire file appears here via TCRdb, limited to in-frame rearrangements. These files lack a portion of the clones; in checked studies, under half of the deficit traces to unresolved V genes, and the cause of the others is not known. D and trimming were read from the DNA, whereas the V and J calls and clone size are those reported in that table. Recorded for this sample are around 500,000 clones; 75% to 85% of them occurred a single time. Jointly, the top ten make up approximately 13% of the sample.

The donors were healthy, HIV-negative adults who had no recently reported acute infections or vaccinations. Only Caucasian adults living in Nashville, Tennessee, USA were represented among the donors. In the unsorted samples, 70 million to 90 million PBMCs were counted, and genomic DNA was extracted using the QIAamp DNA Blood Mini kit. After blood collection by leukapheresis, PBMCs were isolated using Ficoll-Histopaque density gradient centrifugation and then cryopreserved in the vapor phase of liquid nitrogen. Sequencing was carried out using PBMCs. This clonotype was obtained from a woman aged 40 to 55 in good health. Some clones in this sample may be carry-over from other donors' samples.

The CDR3 sequence is CASSLWARGGQDGYTF. Here is the DNA: TGCGCCAGCAGCTTGTGGGCTCGCGGGGGCCAGGATGGCTACACCTTC. Recombination connected TRBV5-1 to TRBJ1-2, and TRBD1 may be the D gene, going by 6 matching bases. The CDR3 has 16 amino acids, counting the end cysteine and phenylalanine. The entry retains the CDR3 DNA only, 48 bases that are in frame from base 1. V is cut by 1 base and J by 6 bases, and the space between the germline ends is 19 bases. The germline V gene specifies SGHRS as CDR1 and YFSETQ as CDR2. This CDR3, with the reference TRBV5-1 and TRBJ1-2 proteins standing in past its ends, gives the full variable domain KAGVTQTPRYLIKTRGQQVTLSCSPISGHRSVSWYQQTPGQGLQFLFEYFSETQRNKGNFPGRFSGRQFSNSRSEMNVSTLELGDSALYLCASSLWARGGQDGYTFGSGTRLTVV.